Presented here are 22 T cell receptor beta chains from one specimen sequenced in a study of OX40 agonist ivuxolimab in advanced cancers. Some clones are missing from TCRdb's copy, which holds only in-frame ones; the method was immunoSEQ multiplex PCR. The sample yields some 81,000 clones, roughly 84% seen once. This specimen was CD4+ or CD8+ T cells sorted from blood, taken in a trial of the OX40 agonist ivuxolimab. The receptors here all came from an adult with an advanced solid tumor such as melanoma, head and neck, liver or kidney cancer.

CDR3 coding DNA: TGTGCCAGCAGCTGGTCTGAGGGGTTTAGGGAAAAACTGTTTTTT. Its translation: CASSWSEGFREKLFF. V gene TRBV11-1 combines with J gene TRBJ1-4; D possibly corresponds to TRBD1 (5 bases). This CDR3 has 15 amino acids. Looked up from germline, CDR1 is SGHAT and CDR2 is FQDESV (reference sequence). V lost 4 bases to trimming and J lost 8 bases, with 17 bases between them. The whole variable domain, filled in from reference TRBV11-1 and TRBJ1-4, reads EAEVAQSPRYKITEKSQAVAFWCDPISGHATLYWYRQILGQGPELLVQFQDESVVDDSQLPKDRFSAERLKGVDSTLKIQPAELGDSAMYLCASSWSEGFREKLFFGSGTQLSVL.

V is TRBV19 and J is TRBJ1-2; unclear D gene. Germline V lookup: CDR1 LNHDA, CDR2 SQIVND (reference sequence). This CDR3 contains 13 residues. V lost 6 bases to trimming and J lost 0 bases, with 8 bases between them. The CDR3 DNA follows: TGTGCCAGTAGCCAAGGGCCTAACTATGGCTACACCTTC. Translating gives CASSQGPNYGYTF.

The V call is TRBV7-9, the J call TRBJ2-1; TRBD2 matches at 8 bases. Germline CDR1 SEHNR, CDR2 FQNEAQ (reference sequence). The CDR3 loop spans 15 amino acids. After removal of 3 bases from V and 1 base from J, the junction contained 2 bases not matched to a gene. The CDR3 protein is CASSFSGTSYNEQFF. The CDR3 coding sequence is TGTGCCAGCAGCTTTAGCGGGACGTCCTACAATGAGCAGTTCTTC.

This clone was found a few times. This chain links TRBV7-9 with TRBJ2-2; TRBD1 aligns across 9 bases. This CDR3 is 18 amino acids long. Germline V gene sequence: CDR1 SEHNR, CDR2 FQNEAQ (reference sequence). The trim removed 4 bases at V and 2 bases at J, leaving 11 bases unmatched. The CDR3 nucleotides read TGTGCCAGCAGCTCGGGGGACAGGGACTTTTTAAACACCGGGGAGCTGTTTTTT. Protein product: CASSSGDRDFLNTGELFF.

The rearrangement joins TRBV30 to TRBJ2-2; D tentatively fits TRBD1 or TRBD2 (5 bases each). The length of the CDR3 is 13 residues. Germline V lookup: CDR1 GTSNPN, CDR2 SVGIG (reference sequence). Trimming shortened V by 5 bases and J by 0 bases, and 7 bases separated the two germline ends. CDR3 bases: TGTGCCTGGGGGGGACCGAACACCGGGGAGCTGTTTTTT. This translates into CAWGGPNTGELFF.

J is TRBJ2-1 and V is TRBV28; D possibly corresponds to TRBD1 (6 bases). Deletions cut 2 bases from V and 15 bases from J, with 23 bases between. Germline CDR1 is MDHEN and CDR2 is SYDVKM. The CDR3 is 15 amino acids. The CDR3 region is CASSLNPDSYGGRFF. CDR3 bases: TGTGCCAGCAGTTTAAATCCGGACAGTTACGGTGGCAGGTTCTTC.

V usage is TRBV28 and J usage is TRBJ1-4; D remains unclear. Germline lookup yields CDR1 MDHEN and CDR2 SYDVKM. V lost 5 bases and J 15 bases, leaving 13 bases between the germline ends. The length of the CDR3 is 11 residues. The CDR3 spells CASSIGRLVFF. CDR3 nucleotide sequence: TGTGCCAGCAGTATAGGACGGCTGGTGTTTTTT. Full variable domain (outside the CDR3, taken from reference TRBV28 and TRBJ1-4): DVKVTQSSRYLVKRTGEKVFLECVQDMDHENMFWYRQDPGLGLRLIYFSYDVKMKEKGDIPEGYSVSREKKERFSLILESASTNQTSMYLCASSIGRLVFFGSGTQLSVL.

This clone was counted once. The chain links TRBV11-2 to TRBJ1-4, with D perhaps matching TRBD1 (6 bases). This CDR3 contains 14 residues. In germline, CDR1 is SGHAT, CDR2 FQNNGV. With 5 bases removed from V and 3 bases from J, the gap between germline ends came to 10 bases. The CDR3 region has the DNA TGTGCCAGCAGCAGGGGGGCCCCTAATGAAAAACTGTTTTTT. This translates into CASSRGAPNEKLFF. The complete variable domain, with remaining parts taken from reference TRBV11-2 and TRBJ1-4, reads EAGVAQSPRYKIIEKRQSVAFWCNPISGHATLYWYQQILGQGPKLLIQFQNNGVVDDSQLPKDRFSAERLKGVDSTLKIQPAKLEDSAVYLCASSRGAPNEKLFFGSGTQLSVL.

The genes are TRBV5-1 and TRBJ2-7; 10 bases are shared with TRBD2. Germline CDR1 SGHRS, CDR2 YFSETQ. The CDR3 has 14 residues. Trimming took 3 bases from V and 0 from J; bases not matched to a gene: 0. The CDR3 protein is CASSWTSGSYEQYF. The DNA for the CDR3 is TGCGCCAGCAGCTGGACTAGCGGCTCCTACGAGCAGTACTTC.

The chain recombines TRBV7-7 with TRBJ1-1; 8 bases are shared with TRBD1. CDR1 is SSHAT and CDR2 is FNYEAQ in the germline V gene (reference sequence). The junction had 4 bases not matched to a gene; V was cut back by 5 bases and J by 5 bases. The CDR3 extends over 13 amino acids. The CDR3 here is CASSADRGTEAFF. In DNA form, the CDR3 reads TGTGCCAGCAGCGCCGACAGGGGAACTGAAGCTTTCTTT.

The gene calls are TRBV11-2 and TRBJ2-7, with D unclear. The length of the CDR3 is 15 residues. V was trimmed by 0 bases and J by 4 bases, leaving 13 bases between them. The germline gives CDR1 SGHAT, CDR2 FQNNGV. The CDR3 bases are TGTGCCAGCAGCTTAGATAGAATGCAAGAGTACGAGCAGTACTTC. Its protein product is CASSLDRMQEYEQYF.

This chain uses TRBV6-5 with TRBJ1-2; D is uncertain. The germline V gene encodes CDR1 MNHEY and CDR2 SVGAGI. The CDR3 runs 12 residues. Between the trimmed V and J ends, which lost 3 bases and 4 bases, there was a span of 6 bases. The CDR3 nucleotides read TGTGCCAGCAGTTATGGAGCCTATGGCTACACCTTC. This codes for CASSYGAYGYTF.

This clone appeared a few times. The V gene is TRBV7-9, the J gene TRBJ1-5; D ambiguous. V was clipped by 4 bases and J by 4 bases, with 8 bases between them. The germline V gene has CDR1 SEHNR and CDR2 FQNEAQ (reference sequence). The CDR3 is made up of 13 amino acids. CDR3 nucleotides: TGTGCCAGCAGCTCCGCCGGAAATCAGCCCCAGCATTTT. It encodes CASSSAGNQPQHF.

This chain connects TRBV2 to TRBJ1-6, with D possibly TRBD1 on 6 matching bases. Germline-derived CDR1 and CDR2 are SNHLY and FYNNEI. This CDR3 has 15 amino acids. The V and J ends lost 4 bases and 5 bases respectively, with 12 bases between them. In nucleotides, the CDR3 is TGTGCCAGCAGTGTAGAGGGACATCATAATTCACCCCTCCACTTT. Residues: CASSVEGHHNSPLHF.

The chain links TRBV28 to TRBJ1-4, with 8 bases fitting TRBD1. Germline V gene lookup returns CDR1 MDHEN and CDR2 SYDVKM. This CDR3 spans 15 amino acids. The junction had 7 bases not matched to a gene; V was cut back by 3 bases and J by 7 bases. The CDR3 DNA reads as TGTGCCAGCAGTTTTTTAACAGGGGGAAGTGAAAAACTGTTTTTT. It is translated as CASSFLTGGSEKLFF.

The chain couples TRBV2 to TRBJ1-5, with 8 bases lining up with TRBD1. The CDR3 extends over 16 amino acids. Germline V gives CDR1 SNHLY, CDR2 FYNNEI. The V segment lost 7 bases and the J segment 7 bases; nucleotides outside the gene matches: 15. The CDR3 is CASTVGQGEGPQPQHF. The CDR3 bases are TGTGCCAGCACAGTTGGACAGGGTGAGGGTCCCCAGCCCCAGCATTTT.

This chain uses TRBV5-1 with TRBJ1-2, with D possibly TRBD1 on 5 matching bases. Between the trimmed V and J ends, which lost 3 bases and 0 bases, there was a span of 12 bases. The CDR3 extends over 15 amino acids. The germline gives CDR1 SGHRS, CDR2 YFSETQ. In DNA, the CDR3 is TGCGCCAGCAGCTCGGGGGTAGGGGCTAACTATGGCTACACCTTC. It translates to CASSSGVGANYGYTF.

The chain links TRBV28 to TRBJ2-7, with TRBD1 identical over 8 bases. This CDR3 is built from 14 residues. The germline V gene encodes CDR1 MDHEN and CDR2 SYDVKM. V shed 5 bases and J 2 bases; nucleotides not matched to a gene: 5. CDR3 bases: TGTGCCAGCAGTGCCTACAGGGGGGCCTACGAGCAGTACTTC. It translates to CASSAYRGAYEQYF.

The genes are TRBV13 and TRBJ2-5; D perhaps matches TRBD1 (6 bases). Germline V CDR1 and CDR2: PRHDT, FYEKMQ (reference sequence). The V end lost 5 bases, the J end lost 7 bases, and 14 bases lay between the germline ends. The CDR3 consists of 13 residues. As DNA, the CDR3 is TGTGCCAGCAGCCAAGGACAGAGGAGGACCCAGTACTTC. It specifies CASSQGQRRTQYF.

This clone was seen just once. The J gene is TRBJ1-5, the V gene TRBV18, with 9 bases lining up with TRBD1. The CDR3 runs to 14 residues. Germline lookup yields CDR1 KGHSH and CDR2 LQKENI. The ends lost 6 bases at V and 6 bases at J; junction bases unmatched: 6. The CDR3 DNA reads as TGTGCCAGCTCCTTACAGGGGGCTGGTCAGCCCCAGCATTTT. Protein product: CASSLQGAGQPQHF.

The gene calls are TRBV5-1 and TRBJ2-3; TRBD2 is a possible D gene (5 bases). The CDR3 runs 16 residues. Trimming pared 0 bases from V and 0 bases from J, leaving 11 bases between. Germline CDR1 reads SGHRS; CDR2 reads YFSETQ. The CDR3 spells CASSLEYGMSTDTQYF. DNA of the CDR3: TGCGCCAGCAGCTTGGAATACGGGATGAGCACAGATACGCAGTATTTT. Variable domain in full (rest from reference TRBV5-1 and TRBJ2-3): KAGVTQTPRYLIKTRGQQVTLSCSPISGHRSVSWYQQTPGQGLQFLFEYFSETQRNKGNFPGRFSGRQFSNSRSEMNVSTLELGDSALYLCASSLEYGMSTDTQYFGPGTRLTVL.

V is TRBV5-4 and J is TRBJ1-4; D gene uncertain. This CDR3 is 14 amino acids long. The germline CDR1 and CDR2 sequences are SGHNT and YYREEE (reference sequence). Trimming took off 4 bases at V and 8 bases at J, with 15 bases between the two ends. The CDR3 sequence: CASSEASRVEKLFF. The DNA for the CDR3 is TGTGCCAGCAGCGAAGCAAGTCGGGTCGAAAAACTGTTTTTT. Filled out from reference TRBV5-4 and TRBJ1-4, the complete variable domain reads ETGVTQSPTHLIKTRGQQVTLRCSSQSGHNTVSWYQQALGQGPQFIFQYYREEENGRGNFPPRFSGLQFPNYSSELNVNALELDDSALYLCASSEASRVEKLFFGSGTQLSVL.